Detailed here is one TCR beta chain. Compared with germline, one end of the junction differs, possibly owing to a read error. Template-switch 5'RACE cDNA synthesis added a 10-nucleotide unique molecular identifier. TCRdb redid the calling of the 5' RACE reads with MiXCR, one entry per CDR3 protein. Of tens of thousands of distinct CDR3 sequences in the sample, around 3.5% were seen once. This entry comes from a study of neurological immune-mediated disorders. The clonotype comes from a woman younger than 45 with multiple sclerosis. Sequenced input: PBMCs.

CDR3: CVSERAYEQYF. CDR3 coding DNA: TGTGTCAGCGAACGAGCCTACGAGCAGTACTTC. This sequence joins TRBV6-2 or TRBV6-3 and TRBJ2-7; D is unclear. Germline V gives CDR1 MNHEY, CDR2 SVGEGT. The CDR3 loop spans 11 amino acids.